This record concerns one T cell receptor beta chain sequence. Antigen: not known. The sample belongs to a study of chemoradiotherapy in HPV16-positive cancers. Overall study findings and caveats: Candidate HPV-specific clones and E7-related TCR motifs grew in tumor during treatment. The functional HPV-specific definition rests on just a couple of HPV16-positive patients.

Samples were taken several times over chemoradiotherapy. Assay used: immunoSEQ multiplex PCR; TCRdb lists only in-frame clones, some missing. The table lists over 2,000 clones, roughly 86% of them singletons. Germline V gives CDR1 MNHEY, CDR2 SMNVEV (reference sequence). V dropped 10 bases and J dropped 1 base, with 11 bases sitting between them. The CDR3 runs to 12 residues. The source is a human donor with HPV-associated anogenital cancer. The sequences come from tumor tissue, collected from a patient who underwent chemoradiotherapy. The V and J genes are TRBV27 and TRBJ2-7, with D possibly being TRBD1 (6 bases). CDR3 nucleotides: TGTGCCACCCGGACAGAATCCTACGAGCAGTACTTC. Protein sequence: CATRTESYEQYF.